This T cell receptor (beta chain) comes out of a study of T-cell reconstitution after alpha-beta-depleted transplantation in children. This clonotype was seen at least ten times. Preparation of the TCRbeta library used unique molecular identifiers. TCRdb analysed the PCR reads with MiXCR anew, one entry per CDR3 protein. This repertoire shows around 71,000 distinct CDR3 sequences, 5.5% to 7.5% found once; its top ten account for around 2.5%. Sequences were derived from PBMCs from the stem cell graft donor, sampled from the stem cell graft. The sequence was obtained from a human donor who donated a stem cell graft to a child with acute lymphoblastic leukemia.

The CDR3 coding sequence is TGTGCCAGCAGTTTCCGACTAGCGACGGGGACCCAGTACTTC. Residues: CASSFRLATGTQYF. V usage is TRBV28 and J usage is TRBJ2-5, with TRBD2 identical over 8 bases. The CDR3 length is 14 residues. Germline values: CDR1 MDHEN, CDR2 SYDVKM. The V gene end was trimmed by 3 bases and the J gene end by 7 bases; junction bases not matched to a gene: 7.